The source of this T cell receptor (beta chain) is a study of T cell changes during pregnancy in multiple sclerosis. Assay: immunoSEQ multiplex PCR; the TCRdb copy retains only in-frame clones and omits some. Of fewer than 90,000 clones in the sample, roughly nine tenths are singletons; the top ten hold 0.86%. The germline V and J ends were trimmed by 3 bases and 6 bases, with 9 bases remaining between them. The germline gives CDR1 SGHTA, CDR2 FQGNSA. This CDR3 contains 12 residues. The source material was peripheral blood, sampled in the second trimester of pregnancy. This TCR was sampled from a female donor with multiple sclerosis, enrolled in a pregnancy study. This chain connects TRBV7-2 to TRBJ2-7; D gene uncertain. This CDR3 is CASSFPFLEQYF. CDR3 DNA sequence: TGTGCCAGCAGCTTTCCGTTCCTCGAGCAGTACTTC.